Shown below are 26 T cell receptor beta chains from a single sample sequenced in a study of blood T cell repertoires in COVID-19. The protocol was immunoSEQ multiplex PCR, while the TCRdb copy is restricted to in-frame clones and leaves out a portion. Among 200,000 to 250,000 clones listed, 82% were seen once. Sequencing input: peripheral blood. Receptors originate from a woman at least 80 years old with acute or convalescent COVID-19.

This sequence joins TRBV10-3 and TRBJ2-5, with 7 bases fitting TRBD2. The CDR3 is made up of 14 amino acids. V dropped 6 bases and J dropped 1; count of bases not matched to a gene: 5. Germline V CDR1 and CDR2: ENHRY, SYGVKD. The DNA of the CDR3 is TGTGCCATCAGCCCGGGAGGTACCCAAGAGACCCAGTACTTC. Protein: CAISPGGTQETQYF.

The V gene is TRBV2, the J gene TRBJ2-2, with a tentative D call TRBD2 (6 bases). The CDR3 spans 14 residues. V was shortened by 1 base and J by 7 bases, with 10 bases between the two germline ends. CDR1 is SNHLY, CDR2 FYNNEI, per germline. The CDR3 nucleotides are TGTGCCAGCAGTGAAGTGACGGGAGTCGGGGAGCTGTTTTTT. This translates into CASSEVTGVGELFF.

The chain combines TRBV4-2 with TRBJ2-3; TRBD2 matches at 9 bases. The germline gives CDR1 LGHNA, CDR2 YNFKEQ. The ends lost 0 bases at V and 4 bases at J; junction bases unmatched: 8. This CDR3 has 17 amino acids. This chain's CDR3 is CASSQELAGMVADTQYF. The CDR3 DNA reads as TGTGCCAGCAGCCAAGAGCTAGCGGGGATGGTTGCAGATACGCAGTATTTT.

The chain links TRBV15 to TRBJ2-1; TRBD1 matches 8 bases. V dropped 0 bases and J dropped 0; count of bases not matched to a gene: 7. The CDR3 contains 18 residues. The germline gives CDR1 LNHNV, CDR2 YYDKDF (reference sequence). This CDR3 is CATSREVFGQGSYNEQFF. CDR3 bases: TGTGCCACCAGCAGAGAGGTATTTGGACAGGGCTCCTACAATGAGCAGTTCTTC.

The CDR3 DNA follows: TGTGCCAGCAGTCCCGGTGGGGCCGGCGGGACCCAGTACTTC. Its protein product is CASSPGGAGGTQYF. This rearrangement joins TRBV7-9 to TRBJ2-5, with a possible D match to TRBD1 (5 bases). V lost 6 bases and J lost 7, with 18 bases in between. The CDR3 length is 14 residues. The germline V gene encodes CDR1 SEHNR and CDR2 FQNEAQ (reference sequence). The complete variable domain, with remaining parts taken from reference TRBV7-9 and TRBJ2-5, reads DTGVSQNPRHKITKRGQNVTFRCDPISEHNRLYWYRQTLGQGPEFLTYFQNEAQLEKSRLLSDRFSAERPKGSFSTLEIQRTEQGDSAMYLCASSPGGAGGTQYFGPGTRLLVL.

The gene calls are TRBV9 and TRBJ2-7; 8 nucleotides agree with TRBD1. V was pared by 4 bases and J by 4 bases, with 4 bases of the junction left unmatched. Germline CDR1 and CDR2: SGDLS and YYNGEE. The CDR3 runs 13 residues. The CDR3 region has the DNA TGTGCCAGCAGCTCTAGACAGGGGTACGAGCAGTACTTC. Its translation: CASSSRQGYEQYF.

The J gene is TRBJ2-3, the V gene TRBV13; the match to TRBD2 covers 8 bases. The CDR3 totals 15 residues. Germline V gene sequence: CDR1 PRHDT, CDR2 FYEKMQ (reference sequence). The ends lost 7 bases at V and 0 bases at J; junction bases unmatched: 6. The CDR3 protein is CASIHPSGSTDTQYF. CDR3 nucleotide sequence: TGTGCCAGCATACACCCTAGCGGGAGCACAGATACGCAGTATTTT.

V gene TRBV5-1 combines with J gene TRBJ1-2, with a possible D match to TRBD1 (6 bases). CDR1 and CDR2 from the germline V gene are SGHRS and YFSETQ. Between the trimmed V and J ends, which lost 5 bases and 2 bases, there was a span of 13 bases. This CDR3 has 14 residues. CDR3 in DNA: TGCGCCAGCAGTTTCGACAGGAGAAACTATGGCTACACCTTC. Protein sequence: CASSFDRRNYGYTF. Full variable domain (outside the CDR3, taken from reference TRBV5-1 and TRBJ1-2): KAGVTQTPRYLIKTRGQQVTLSCSPISGHRSVSWYQQTPGQGLQFLFEYFSETQRNKGNFPGRFSGRQFSNSRSEMNVSTLELGDSALYLCASSFDRRNYGYTFGSGTRLTVV.

This chain links TRBV4-2 with TRBJ1-5; the match to TRBD1 covers 9 bases. The CDR3 length is 15 residues. With 2 bases clipped from V and 7 bases from J, the junction kept 6 bases outside the gene matches. Germline CDR1 LGHNA, CDR2 YNFKEQ. CDR3: CASSQPGQGGQPQHF. CDR3 DNA: TGTGCCAGCAGCCAACCGGGACAGGGCGGGCAGCCCCAGCATTTT.

This clone appeared a single time. The CDR3 DNA is TGCGCCAGCAGCCATCCAGGGGGGAACACTGAAGCTTTCTTT. This sequence encodes CASSHPGGNTEAFF. J is TRBJ1-1 and V is TRBV5-1; 7 positions match TRBD1. The CDR3 is made up of 14 amino acids. Germline trimming cut 4 bases from V and 1 base from J; bases unmatched to any gene: 4. CDR1 and CDR2 from the germline V gene are SGHRS and YFSETQ.

This clone turned up a few times. The chain uses TRBV5-5 and TRBJ2-2; perhaps TRBD1 as D (6 bases). Germline V gives CDR1 SGHKS, CDR2 YYEKEE (reference sequence). The CDR3 length is 16 residues. V lost 4 bases and J lost 8, with 21 bases in between. CDR3 loop: CASSAYTGNQYGELFF. CDR3 coding DNA: TGTGCCAGCAGCGCCTACACAGGGAATCAATATGGGGAGCTGTTTTTT.

The chain links TRBV11-3 to TRBJ1-1; D is unclear. Germline CDR1 SGHNT, CDR2 YENEEA. This CDR3 is 14 amino acids long. V dropped 0 bases and J dropped 1 base, with 6 bases sitting between them. The CDR3 DNA reads TGTGCCAGCAGCTTAGACTCTAAGAACACTGAAGCTTTCTTT. It translates to CASSLDSKNTEAFF. Supplemented by reference TRBV11-3 and TRBJ1-1, the full variable domain reads EAGVVQSPRYKIIEKKQPVAFWCNPISGHNTLYWYLQNLGQGPELLIRYENEEAVDDSQLPKDRFSAERLKGVDSTLKIQPAELGDSAVYLCASSLDSKNTEAFFGQGTRLTVV.

The J gene is TRBJ1-4, the V gene TRBV11-3; 8 bases are a match to TRBD1. Germline loops: CDR1 SGHNT, CDR2 YENEEA. The CDR3 is made up of 15 amino acids. The V gene end was trimmed by 6 bases and the J gene end by 3 bases; junction bases not matched to a gene: 6. The CDR3 loop is CASRRTGSPNEKLFF. The DNA of the CDR3 is TGTGCCAGCAGGCGGACAGGGTCGCCTAATGAAAAACTGTTTTTT.

The DNA for the CDR3 is TGCGCCAGCACGTTAGGGCAGGGAAGGGGCAATGAGCAGTTCTTC. Encoded protein: CASTLGQGRGNEQFF. The V call is TRBV5-1, the J call TRBJ2-1; TRBD1 might be the D (5 bases). Per the germline V gene, CDR1 is SGHRS and CDR2 is YFSETQ. The CDR3 covers 15 residues. V lost 6 bases and J 6 bases, leaving 19 bases between the germline ends.

The V gene is TRBV5-1, the J gene TRBJ2-7; TRBD2 is a possible D gene (6 bases). Per the germline V gene, CDR1 is SGHRS and CDR2 is YFSETQ. CDR3 length: 15 residues. Trimming shortened V by 3 bases and J by 1 base, and 14 bases separated the two germline ends. CDR3 DNA sequence: TGCGCCAGCAGCTATGGGGGGACCCTTTCCTACGAGCAGTACTTC. Translating it yields CASSYGGTLSYEQYF.

The chain joins TRBV6-1 to TRBJ2-3; 9 nucleotides agree with TRBD1. The CDR3 has 16 residues. The V gene's germline CDR1 is MNHNS and CDR2 SASEGT. J was trimmed by 1 base and V by 2 bases; bases with no gene match: 4. CDR3 nucleotides: TGTGCCAGCAGTGAAAGAAGGACAGGGGGCACAGATACGCAGTATTTT. Its protein is CASSERRTGGTDTQYF.

In its sample, this clone was seen once. This chain links TRBV11-1 with TRBJ2-1; weak D call: TRBD2 (6 bases). This CDR3 spans 16 amino acids. V was pared by 4 bases and J by 0 bases, with 13 bases between. Germline V lookup: CDR1 SGHAT, CDR2 FQDESV (reference sequence). CDR3 sequence (DNA): TGTGCCAGCAGCTGGCACTCGGGGGACTCCTACAATGAGCAGTTCTTC. Translating gives CASSWHSGDSYNEQFF.

The table lists this clone with a few counts. This chain joins TRBV9 and TRBJ1-2; 9 positions match TRBD1. CDR1 SGDLS and CDR2 YYNGEE come from the germline V gene. This CDR3 is 12 amino acids long. The junction had 2 bases not matched to a gene; V was cut back by 0 bases and J by 11 bases. This chain's CDR3 is CASSVDRGPYTF. CDR3 nucleotides: TGTGCCAGCAGCGTAGACAGGGGGCCGTACACCTTC. Together with reference TRBV9 and TRBJ1-2, the CDR3 gives the full variable domain: DSGVTQTPKHLITATGQRVTLRCSPRSGDLSVYWYQQSLDQGLQFLIQYYNGEERAKGNILERFSAQQFPDLHSELNLSSLELGDSALYFCASSVDRGPYTFGSGTRLTVV.

This chain links TRBV11-2 with TRBJ2-3; possibly TRBD1 for D (6 bases). Trimming shortened V by 4 bases and J by 1 base, and 12 bases separated the two germline ends. The CDR3 runs to 15 residues. The germline gives CDR1 SGHAT, CDR2 FQNNGV. The CDR3 loop is CASSSYRDGTDTQYF. The DNA for the CDR3 is TGTGCCAGCAGCTCCTACAGGGATGGCACAGATACGCAGTATTTT.

This clone was observed once. The rearrangement uses TRBV21-1 and TRBJ1-2; TRBD1 was called by the table and not checked on the DNA. TRBV21-1 is listed as a pseudogene. CDR3 size: 17 residues. CDR3 coding DNA: TGTGCCAGCATAGTCTCCGTTCAGGTTCAGATGTTGAATGGCTACACCTTC. Translated, it gives CASIVSVQVQMLNGYTF.

The genes are TRBV9 and TRBJ1-6; D gene unclear. V was trimmed by 4 bases and J by 7 bases, leaving 12 bases between them. This CDR3 region has 14 residues. From germline, CDR1 is SGDLS and CDR2 YYNGEE. DNA of the CDR3: TGTGCCAGCAGCTTTAGGGAGGGAAATTCACCCCTCCACTTT. Its translation is CASSFREGNSPLHF. Complete variable domain (other parts from reference TRBV9 and TRBJ1-6): DSGVTQTPKHLITATGQRVTLRCSPRSGDLSVYWYQQSLDQGLQFLIQYYNGEERAKGNILERFSAQQFPDLHSELNLSSLELGDSALYFCASSFREGNSPLHFGNGTRLTVT.

The chain couples TRBV3-1 (or the pseudogene TRBV3-2) to TRBJ2-4, with 8 nucleotides matching TRBD2. The CDR3 contains 19 residues. The V and J ends lost 4 bases and 2 bases, in that order; junction bases with no gene match: 16. From germline, CDR1 is LGHDT and CDR2 YNNKEL (reference sequence). The CDR3 reads CASSPVGAGAYLTKNIQYF. CDR3 sequence (DNA): TGTGCCAGCAGCCCTGTGGGAGCGGGGGCATATCTGACCAAAAACATTCAGTACTTC.

The rearrangement uses TRBV2 and TRBJ1-2; 8 bases fit TRBD1. Germline-derived CDR1 and CDR2 are SNHLY and FYNNEI. The J segment lost 4 bases and the V segment lost 3 bases, leaving 4 bases of the junction unmatched. This CDR3 region has 14 residues. The CDR3 coding sequence is TGTGCCAGCAGTGACAGGACAGGGCCCTATGGCTACACCTTC. Encoded protein: CASSDRTGPYGYTF.

V usage is TRBV15 and J usage is TRBJ2-2; unclear D gene. Trimming removed 0 bases at V and 1 base at J, with 9 bases between. CDR1 is LNHNV, CDR2 YYDKDF, per germline (reference sequence). The CDR3 covers 16 residues. CDR3 loop: CATSRDSPRNTGELFF. CDR3 nucleotides: TGTGCCACCAGCAGAGATTCCCCCCGGAACACCGGGGAGCTGTTTTTT.

V and J are TRBV30 and TRBJ2-3; no clear D. The CDR3 has 14 residues. V lost 1 base, J lost 6 bases, and 14 bases lay in between. Per the germline V gene, CDR1 is GTSNPN and CDR2 is SVGIG (reference sequence). This chain's CDR3 is CAWSALAGRDTQYF. In nucleotides, the CDR3 is TGTGCCTGGAGTGCGTTAGCTGGAAGGGATACGCAGTATTTT.

The table lists this clone with a few counts. This chain's CDR3 is CASSPSRSGTQNTEAFF. Here the CDR3 DNA reads TGTGCCAGCTCACCATCGAGGTCAGGGACTCAGAACACTGAAGCTTTCTTT. The rearrangement uses TRBV18 and TRBJ1-1, with D perhaps TRBD1 (5 bases). The CDR3 length is 17 residues. Germline lookup yields CDR1 KGHSH and CDR2 LQKENI. Trimming took 2 bases from V and 1 from J, leaving 17 bases between them.